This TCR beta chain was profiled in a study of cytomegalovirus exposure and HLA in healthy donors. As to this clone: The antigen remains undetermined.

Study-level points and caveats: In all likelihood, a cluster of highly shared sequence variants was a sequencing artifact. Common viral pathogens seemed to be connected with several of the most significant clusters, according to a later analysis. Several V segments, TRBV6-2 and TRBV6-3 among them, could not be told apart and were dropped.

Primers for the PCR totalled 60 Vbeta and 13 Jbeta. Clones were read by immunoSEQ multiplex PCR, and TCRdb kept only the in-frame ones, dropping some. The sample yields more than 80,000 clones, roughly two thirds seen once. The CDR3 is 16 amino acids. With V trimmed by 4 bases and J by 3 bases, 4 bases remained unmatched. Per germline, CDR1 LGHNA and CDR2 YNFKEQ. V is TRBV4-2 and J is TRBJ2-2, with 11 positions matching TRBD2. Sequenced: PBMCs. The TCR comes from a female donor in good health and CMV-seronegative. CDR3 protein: CASSPSGRPDTGELFF. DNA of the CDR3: TGTGCCAGCAGCCCTAGCGGGAGGCCCGACACCGGGGAGCTGTTTTTT.